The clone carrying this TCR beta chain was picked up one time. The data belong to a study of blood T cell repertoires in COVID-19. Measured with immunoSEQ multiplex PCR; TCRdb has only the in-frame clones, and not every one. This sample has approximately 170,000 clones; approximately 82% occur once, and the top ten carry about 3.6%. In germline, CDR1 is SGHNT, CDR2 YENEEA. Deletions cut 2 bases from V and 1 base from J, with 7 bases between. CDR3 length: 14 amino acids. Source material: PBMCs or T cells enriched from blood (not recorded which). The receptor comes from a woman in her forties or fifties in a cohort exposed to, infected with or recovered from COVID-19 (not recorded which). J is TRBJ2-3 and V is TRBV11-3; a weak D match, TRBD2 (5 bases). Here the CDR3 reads CASSLTGGTDTQYF. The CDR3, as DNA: TGTGCCAGCAGCTTAACCGGGGGCACAGATACGCAGTATTTT.